This T cell receptor (beta chain) was found in a study of memory CD4+ T cells and cytomegalovirus serostatus. Background on the study: Of the healthy Belgian adults, several were CMV seropositive and 20 to 30 seronegative. General study findings and limits: Suggested: most of the CMV-linked TCR signature lies in CD4+ memory cells. Repertoires predicted CMV serostatus with median bootstrapped AUC of about 0.94.

Only one count was recorded for this clone. Its target is unknown. The junction had 2 bases not matched to a gene; V was cut back by 2 bases and J by 5 bases. The germline gives CDR1 SGHTS, CDR2 YDEGEE. The CDR3 consists of 15 residues. The sort gate was single viable CD3+CD4+CD8-CD45RO+ cells for memory CD4+ T cells. CMV serostatus came from serum IgG against pp150, pp28, p38, p52. The repertoire was sequenced with immunoSEQ multiplex PCR; TCRdb's copy has only in-frame clones and lacks some. The sample contains over 65,000 clones, 65% to 85% of which appear only once. V gene TRBV5-8 combines with J gene TRBJ2-1; 12 nucleotides agree with TRBD2. This receptor was taken from an adult in good health and CMV-seronegative. Sequencing was done on a sample of memory CD4+ T cells from blood. CDR3: CASSFGLAGNNEQFF. The CDR3 nucleotides read TGTGCCAGCAGCTTCGGACTAGCGGGGAACAATGAGCAGTTCTTC.